The 9 T cell receptor beta chains below were found in one sample sequenced in a study of CD8 T cells in Susac syndrome. It was with random hexamers that roughly 0.5 to 1 ug RNA was reverse transcribed. Each CDR3 protein gets one entry after TCRdb re-called the immunoSEQ multiplex PCR reads with MiXCR. The sample contains over 130,000 distinct CDR3 sequences, about 95% of which appear only once. Input material: CD4+ T cells from PBMCs. Receptor source: a human donor with Susac syndrome.

The chain couples TRBV19 to TRBJ2-4, with 9 positions matching TRBD1. The germline gives CDR1 LNHDA, CDR2 SQIVND (reference sequence). The length of the CDR3 is 18 residues. V shed 4 bases and J 0 bases; nucleotides not matched to a gene: 10. CDR3 bases: TGTGCCAGTAGTACCGGGACAGGGCAGCGGCTAGCCAAAAACATTCAGTACTTC. Translation: CASSTGTGQRLAKNIQYF.

This clonotype has more than one count but fewer than ten. The chain recombines TRBV30 with TRBJ2-7; D may correspond to TRBD1 or TRBD2 (5 bases each). The V gene's germline CDR1 is GTSNPN and CDR2 SVGIG (reference sequence). This CDR3 contains 12 residues. V gave up 2 bases and J gave up 3 bases, with 8 bases separating them. CDR3 amino acids: CAWSRGRYEQYF. The CDR3 DNA reads TGTGCCTGGAGTCGGGGACGCTACGAGCAGTACTTC.

CDR3 DNA sequence: TGCGCCAGCAGCGAGGGACAGCCAGACCGAGAGACCCAGTACTTC. This encodes CASSEGQPDRETQYF. The chain joins TRBV5-1 to TRBJ2-5; 7 nucleotides line up with TRBD1. The germline CDR1 and CDR2 sequences are SGHRS and YFSETQ. This CDR3 region has 15 residues. V gave up 4 bases and J gave up 4 bases; unmatched junction bases: 10.

This chain joins TRBV5-1 and TRBJ2-5, with D possibly being TRBD1 or TRBD2 (6 bases each). The CDR3 extends over 16 amino acids. Trimming removed 3 bases at V and 5 bases at J, with 20 bases between. In germline, CDR1 is SGHRS, CDR2 YFSETQ. The CDR3 region has the DNA TGCGCCAGCAGCTCCTCCGGGGGCGAGATCGTGGAGACCCAGTACTTC. Translation: CASSSSGGEIVETQYF.

This chain connects TRBV20-1 to TRBJ2-7; tentative D call: TRBD1 (6 bases). CDR3 size: 13 residues. Per germline, CDR1 DFQATT and CDR2 SNEGSKA (reference sequence). V gave up 7 bases and J gave up 12 bases, with 25 bases separating them. For the CDR3, the DNA is TGCAGTGTCCAGGGGAGCAAGGGCACTCATCCGTACTTC. Translated: CSVQGSKGTHPYF.

V is TRBV6-2 or TRBV6-3 and J is TRBJ1-2; D remains unclear. With 4 bases removed from V and 0 bases from J, the gap between germline ends came to 15 bases. Germline V lookup: CDR1 MNHEY, CDR2 SVGEGT. The CDR3 length is 16 residues. Written as DNA, the CDR3 is TGTGCCAGCAGTTCGGCGGGAGCGGGAGCTAACTATGGCTACACCTTC. Translating gives CASSSAGAGANYGYTF.

The chain employs TRBV18 and TRBJ2-7; no firm D call. CDR1 and CDR2 (germline): KGHSH, LQKENI. The CDR3 runs to 13 residues. Trimming stripped 3 bases from V and 5 bases from J, with 11 bases between. CDR3 DNA sequence: TGTGCCAGCTCACCGGGTGGGTTCAACGAGCAGTACTTC. Residues: CASSPGGFNEQYF.

The V and J genes are TRBV20-1 and TRBJ1-1; D gene uncertain. Germline V lookup: CDR1 DFQATT, CDR2 SNEGSKA (reference sequence). V was trimmed by 8 bases and J by 4 bases, leaving 14 bases between them. The CDR3 totals 12 residues. CDR3 bases: TGCAGTTCCCTCCATGGGAGCACTGAAGCTTTCTTT. This translates into CSSLHGSTEAFF.

This clonotype was detected only once. The chain couples TRBV5-6 to TRBJ2-5; D is tentatively TRBD1 or TRBD2 (5 bases each). Looked up from germline, CDR1 is SGHDT and CDR2 is YYEEEE. This CDR3 comprises 12 residues. Deletions cut 1 base from V and 9 bases from J, with 10 bases between. The CDR3 sequence is CASSLRGAAQYF. CDR3 nucleotide sequence: TGTGCCAGCAGCTTGAGAGGGGCGGCCCAGTACTTC.